These 24 T cell receptor beta chains were sequenced from one sample in a study of cytomegalovirus exposure and HLA in healthy donors. PCR was performed using 60 Vbeta and 13 Jbeta primers. The repertoire was sequenced with immunoSEQ multiplex PCR; TCRdb's copy has only in-frame clones and lacks some. The data contain roughly 100,000 clones, around 15% of them singletons. Sequenced: PBMCs. The receptors stem from a female donor in good health and CMV-seronegative.

This clone was seen more than once but under ten times. The chain has TRBV25-1 and TRBJ1-3; a weak D match, TRBD1 (5 bases). Trimming left V 6 bases short and J 1 base short, with 13 bases between. This CDR3 has 15 residues. Per the germline V gene, CDR1 is MGHDK and CDR2 is SYGVNS. The CDR3 nucleotides read TGTGCCAGCAGGGCAACAGGCTCGTCTGGAAACACCATATATTTT. Its protein product is CASRATGSSGNTIYF.

This clone came up a few times. The V and J genes are TRBV13 and TRBJ2-7; D might be TRBD1 (5 bases). V was shortened by 5 bases and J by 2 bases, with 10 bases between the two germline ends. The CDR3 spans 13 residues. CDR1 and CDR2 from the germline V gene are PRHDT and FYEKMQ (reference sequence). DNA of the CDR3: TGTGCCAGCAGCCTCAGGGAAACCTACGAGCAGTACTTC. It codes for CASSLRETYEQYF.

This clone has more than one count but fewer than ten. This rearrangement joins TRBV5-1 to TRBJ1-5; D is ambiguous. Trimming took off 0 bases at V and 5 bases at J, with 12 bases between the two ends. This CDR3 comprises 15 residues. Germline V gives CDR1 SGHRS, CDR2 YFSETQ. DNA for the CDR3: TGCGCCAGCAGCTTGGACGGGGTCCCTGATCAGCCCCAGCATTTT. The encoded protein is CASSLDGVPDQPQHF.

This chain uses TRBV4-3 with TRBJ1-2; D remains unclear. Trimming took off 0 bases at V and 7 bases at J, with 15 bases between the two ends. Germline loops: CDR1 LGHNA, CDR2 YSLEER. The CDR3 covers 15 residues. The DNA of the CDR3 is TGCGCCAGCAGCCAAGATCCGGAGGGAAGTGGTGGCTACACCTTC. Protein product: CASSQDPEGSGGYTF.

This clone was counted only a few times. The rearrangement joins TRBV29-1 to TRBJ1-2; 8 positions match TRBD1. CDR1 and CDR2 (germline): SQVTM, ANQGSEA. V lost 1 base, J lost 7 bases, and 8 bases stayed unmatched. This CDR3 region has 14 residues. CDR3 loop: CSVEAAQGGAGYTF. The CDR3 region has the DNA TGCAGCGTTGAAGCGGCACAGGGGGGCGCTGGCTACACCTTC.

This chain uses TRBV30 with TRBJ1-2; the D gene is possibly TRBD1 (6 bases). The V gene lost 4 bases and the J gene lost 9 bases, with 27 bases spanning the gap. CDR1 is GTSNPN and CDR2 is SVGIG in the germline V gene (reference sequence). CDR3 size: 16 residues. The CDR3, as DNA: TGTGCCTGGAAGGGCGAGTTTGGAGACAGGTTAAGGCGCTACACCTTC. Amino acids: CAWKGEFGDRLRRYTF.

This chain uses TRBV30 with TRBJ1-3; no clear D gene. V was cut by 1 base and J by 0 bases, with 7 bases left in between. Germline values: CDR1 GTSNPN, CDR2 SVGIG (reference sequence). The CDR3 covers 14 residues. CDR3: CAWSARYSGNTIYF. DNA of the CDR3: TGTGCCTGGAGTGCCCGCTACTCTGGAAACACCATATATTTT.

The V and J genes are TRBV13 and TRBJ1-3; a weak D match, TRBD1 (5 bases). Per germline, CDR1 PRHDT and CDR2 FYEKMQ (reference sequence). The CDR3 runs 14 residues. With 2 bases removed from V and 2 bases from J, the gap between germline ends came to 7 bases. The CDR3 coding sequence is TGTGCCAGCAGCTTAAGGACAACTGGAAACACCATATATTTT. Translating gives CASSLRTTGNTIYF.

V and J are TRBV29-1 and TRBJ2-5; weak D call: TRBD1 (8 bases). CDR3 size: 15 residues. Trimming pared 2 bases from V and 2 bases from J, leaving 15 bases between. Germline-derived CDR1 and CDR2 are SQVTM and ANQGSEA. This chain's CDR3 is CSVELQGGGQETQYF. Written as DNA, the CDR3 is TGCAGCGTTGAACTACAGGGGGGGGGTCAAGAGACCCAGTACTTC. The full variable domain, rest sourced from reference TRBV29-1 and TRBJ2-5, is SAVISQKPSRDICQRGTSLTIQCQVDSQVTMMFWYRQQPGQSLTLIATANQGSEATYESGFVIDKFPISRPNLTFSTLTVSNMSPEDSSIYLCSVELQGGGQETQYFGPGTRLLVL.

This clone was seen more than once but under ten times. The rearrangement uses TRBV28 and TRBJ2-3, with a weak D call TRBD2 (6 bases). The germline V and J ends were trimmed by 2 bases and 3 bases, with 12 bases remaining between them. The CDR3 consists of 15 residues. Looked up from germline, CDR1 is MDHEN and CDR2 is SYDVKM. The CDR3 region is CASSLLAEGTDTQYF. CDR3 in DNA: TGTGCCAGCAGTTTACTTGCGGAGGGTACAGATACGCAGTATTTT.

The chain links TRBV19 to TRBJ2-6, with 11 bases lining up with TRBD2. The germline CDR1 and CDR2 sequences are LNHDA and SQIVND (reference sequence). This CDR3 comprises 18 residues. The V and J ends lost 7 bases and 2 bases, in that order; junction bases with no gene match: 10. CDR3: CASNQISGGAAGANVLTF. The CDR3 DNA reads TGTGCCAGTAACCAGATTAGCGGGGGGGCCGCTGGGGCCAACGTCCTGACTTTC.

The chain has TRBV5-4 and TRBJ2-3; no reliable D call. The CDR3 consists of 14 residues. V shed 0 bases and J shed 3 bases, with 8 bases lying between them. The V gene's germline CDR1 is SGHNT and CDR2 YYREEE (reference sequence). In DNA form, the CDR3 reads TGTGCCAGCAGCTTGGATGGCGGAACAGATACGCAGTATTTT. Amino acid sequence: CASSLDGGTDTQYF.

This clone was found a few times. The chain combines TRBV7-9 with TRBJ1-1; D is unclear. There are 15 residues in the CDR3. The V and J ends lost 6 bases and 0 bases respectively, with 14 bases between them. Looked up from germline, CDR1 is SEHNR and CDR2 is FQNEAQ (reference sequence). The CDR3 DNA reads TGTGCCAGCAGGGAATCAAGAGGTCTGAACACTGAAGCTTTCTTT. Its protein product is CASRESRGLNTEAFF.

V usage is TRBV19 and J usage is TRBJ1-5; maybe TRBD1 (5 bases). The V end was cut by 8 bases, the J end by 7 bases, with 15 bases between. The length of the CDR3 is 13 residues. Germline values: CDR1 LNHDA, CDR2 SQIVND (reference sequence). The CDR3 spells CASGSGSRQPQHF. The CDR3 nucleotides read TGTGCCAGTGGCTCAGGGTCCCGGCAGCCCCAGCATTTT. The variable domain in full, with the rest retrieved from reference TRBV19 and TRBJ1-5, is DGGITQSPKYLFRKEGQNVTLSCEQNLNHDAMYWYRQDPGQGLRLIYYSQIVNDFQKGDIAEGYSVSREKKESFPLTVTSAQKNPTAFYLCASGSGSRQPQHFGDGTRLSIL.

This clone has just a few counts. This chain uses TRBV28 with TRBJ2-3; D unresolved. V lost 3 bases and J lost 6, with 10 bases in between. CDR3 length: 13 residues. Germline-derived CDR1 and CDR2 are MDHEN and SYDVKM. In DNA, the CDR3 is TGTGCCAGCAGTTTTGTCGGAGTGGATACGCAGTATTTT. It codes for CASSFVGVDTQYF.

A few counts support this clone. The rearrangement joins TRBV28 to TRBJ1-1; no clear D. Germline lookup yields CDR1 MDHEN and CDR2 SYDVKM. The CDR3 extends over 14 amino acids. V lost 2 bases and J 1 base, leaving 8 bases between the germline ends. The CDR3 sequence is CASSLGETNTEAFF. The CDR3 DNA is TGTGCCAGCAGTTTAGGAGAGACGAACACTGAAGCTTTCTTT.

The DNA for the CDR3 is TGTGCCAGCAGTGAAGCGGACACCGGGGAGCTGTTTTTT. This codes for CASSEADTGELFF. The chain employs TRBV6-4 and TRBJ2-2; D is perhaps TRBD2 (5 bases). The CDR3 totals 13 residues. V lost 3 bases and J 3 bases, leaving 5 bases between the germline ends. Germline CDR1 reads MRHNA; CDR2 reads SNTAGT.

The gene calls are TRBV15 and TRBJ2-7; D possibly corresponds to TRBD2 (6 bases). V was pared by 1 base and J by 0 bases, with 10 bases between. Germline CDR1 is LNHNV and CDR2 is YYDKDF (reference sequence). CDR3 size: 15 residues. Here the CDR3 DNA reads TGTGCCACCAGCAGAGCGGGAGCGAGCTCCTACGAGCAGTACTTC. Its protein is CATSRAGASSYEQYF.

V and J are TRBV29-1 and TRBJ2-5; tentative D call: TRBD2 (5 bases). Germline V gene sequence: CDR1 SQVTM, CDR2 ANQGSEA. V was trimmed by 6 bases and J by 1 base, leaving 18 bases between them. The CDR3 runs 15 residues. The CDR3 nucleotides are TGCAGCGTCGCGGGCCAGGTAATGGGCCAAGAGACCCAGTACTTC. Its translation: CSVAGQVMGQETQYF.

The rearrangement uses TRBV5-6 and TRBJ2-5; D possibly corresponds to TRBD2 (5 bases). CDR3 length: 14 amino acids. Trimming took off 4 bases at V and 0 bases at J, with 10 bases between the two ends. Per germline, CDR1 SGHDT and CDR2 YYEEEE. The CDR3 loop is CASSVQRYQETQYF. The CDR3 DNA reads TGTGCCAGCAGCGTCCAGCGGTACCAAGAGACCCAGTACTTC.

This clone was recorded a few times. The chain joins TRBV30 to TRBJ1-4, with TRBD1 matching over 7 bases. The germline gives CDR1 GTSNPN, CDR2 SVGIG (reference sequence). Trimming took 2 bases from V and 8 from J; bases not matched to a gene: 8. The CDR3 loop spans 14 amino acids. This CDR3 reads CAWSFTGVGEKLFF. The CDR3 DNA reads as TGTGCCTGGAGTTTCACAGGGGTCGGAGAAAAACTGTTTTTT.

This clone appeared a few times. The V call is TRBV7-9, the J call TRBJ2-7, with 8 nucleotides matching TRBD1. After removal of 2 bases from V and 6 bases from J, the junction contained 6 bases not matched to a gene. The V gene's germline CDR1 is SEHNR and CDR2 FQNEAQ (reference sequence). The CDR3 totals 14 residues. The CDR3 protein is CASSLRTGYTEQYF. Here the CDR3 DNA reads TGTGCCAGCAGCTTACGGACAGGGTATACCGAGCAGTACTTC.

This chain uses TRBV29-1 with TRBJ2-1; perhaps TRBD2 as D (6 bases). The CDR3 is 10 residues long. Germline CDR1 is SQVTM and CDR2 is ANQGSEA. Deletions cut 7 bases from V and 7 bases from J, with 8 bases between. In DNA, the CDR3 is TGCAGCGCTGGGGGGAATGAGCAGTTCTTC. It yields the protein CSAGGNEQFF.

The J gene is TRBJ2-4, the V gene TRBV28; no reliable D call. Between the trimmed V and J ends, which lost 2 bases and 0 bases, there was a span of 17 bases. The germline V gene has CDR1 MDHEN and CDR2 SYDVKM. The CDR3 contains 18 residues. DNA for the CDR3: TGTGCCAGCAGTTTACGCCCTTATGAGCATCTAGCCAAAAACATTCAGTACTTC. Its protein is CASSLRPYEHLAKNIQYF.